This entry lists 9 T cell receptor beta chains sequenced from one sample in a study of Ad26.COV2.S vaccination and SARS-CoV-2 variants. The treatment was: 15 to 20 received Ad26.COV2.S at low or high dose, single or two shots; roughly five received placebo; per-sample allocation not given. Sample collection was performed on day 63 after the first vaccine or placebo injection. Here immunoSEQ multiplex PCR was the method, and the copy in TCRdb shows in-frame clones only, minus some. The data hold about 350,000 clones, with around 89% observed a single time. Source: peripheral blood, taken in a trial of Ad26.COV2.S vaccine versus placebo. These receptors were collected from a person aged 18-65 years who received the Ad26.COV2.S COVID-19 vaccine or a placebo.

V gene TRBV11-2 combines with J gene TRBJ1-6; D is uncertain. V shed 2 bases and J shed 3 bases, with 8 bases lying between them. The CDR3 contains 15 residues. Germline V gene data show CDR1 as SGHAT and CDR2 as FQNNGV. The CDR3 coding sequence is TGTGCCAGCAGCTTAAACCGGGACTATAATTCACCCCTCCACTTT. Translating it yields CASSLNRDYNSPLHF.

In its sample, this clone was seen once. CDR3: CASSQVRAGGWADTQYF. Written as DNA, the CDR3 is TGTGCCAGCAGCCAAGTTCGAGCCGGGGGTTGGGCAGATACGCAGTATTTT. The chain couples TRBV3-1 (or the pseudogene TRBV3-2) to TRBJ2-3, with D possibly being TRBD2 (6 bases). Germline CDR1 reads LGHDT; CDR2 reads YNNKEL (reference sequence). This CDR3 contains 17 residues. The V and J ends lost 1 base and 4 bases respectively, with 18 bases between them.

In the case of this clone: Different DNA sequences within this sample yield the same CDR3. The chain is built from TRBV2 and TRBJ1-5; TRBD1 matches 9 bases. V was pared by 6 bases and J by 7 bases, with 4 bases of the junction left unmatched. This CDR3 is 13 amino acids long. Germline lookup yields CDR1 SNHLY and CDR2 FYNNEI. This CDR3 is CASSGQGNQPQHF. DNA for the CDR3: TGTGCCAGCAGCGGACAGGGGAACCAGCCCCAGCATTTT.

The V call is TRBV2, the J call TRBJ2-5; a possible D gene is TRBD2 (6 bases). The length of the CDR3 is 11 residues. CDR1 is SNHLY and CDR2 is FYNNEI in the germline V gene. Trimming pared 3 bases from V and 12 bases from J, leaving 11 bases between. The CDR3 is CASSEAGSEYF. The CDR3 nucleotides are TGTGCCAGCAGTGAGGCGGGGTCCGAGTACTTC.

This chain links TRBV19 with TRBJ1-1; D not resolved. V was trimmed by 4 bases and J by 5 bases, leaving 14 bases between them. This CDR3 is 14 amino acids long. CDR1 is LNHDA, CDR2 SQIVND, per germline (reference sequence). The CDR3 region is CASSSDRSATEAFF. The CDR3 DNA follows: TGTGCCAGTAGTAGCGATCGGTCGGCGACTGAAGCTTTCTTT. The complete variable domain, with remaining parts taken from reference TRBV19 and TRBJ1-1, reads DGGITQSPKYLFRKEGQNVTLSCEQNLNHDAMYWYRQDPGQGLRLIYYSQIVNDFQKGDIAEGYSVSREKKESFPLTVTSAQKNPTAFYLCASSSDRSATEAFFGQGTRLTVV.

This clone was seen a handful of times. Here the CDR3 reads CASIPRRGGTVGDEQFF. DNA for the CDR3: TGTGCCAGCATTCCGCGAAGGGGGGGGACAGTAGGTGATGAGCAGTTCTTC. The chain joins TRBV6-4 to TRBJ2-1, with D possibly called TRBD1 or TRBD2 (7 bases each). Germline V lookup: CDR1 MRHNA, CDR2 SNTAGT. Trimming removed 7 bases from V and 8 bases from J, with 27 bases in between. The CDR3 extends over 17 amino acids.

The V gene is TRBV3-1 (or the pseudogene TRBV3-2), the J gene TRBJ1-2, with D perhaps matching TRBD1 (5 bases). This CDR3 comprises 13 residues. V lost 1 base, J lost 6 bases, and 9 bases lay in between. Germline lookup yields CDR1 LGHDT and CDR2 YNNKEL (reference sequence). The chain's CDR3 is CASSQGRGDGYTF. The CDR3 coding sequence is TGTGCCAGCAGCCAAGGCCGGGGCGATGGCTACACCTTC.

V is TRBV5-6 and J is TRBJ2-6; D call uncertain. V lost 10 bases and J lost 2, with 10 bases in between. CDR3 length: 13 amino acids. Looked up from germline, CDR1 is SGHDT and CDR2 is YYEEEE. The CDR3 nucleotides are TGTGCCTCGGCTCGGACTGGGGCCAACGTCCTGACTTTC. Its protein product is CASARTGANVLTF.

This chain joins TRBV7-6 and TRBJ2-1; D possibly corresponds to TRBD2 (5 bases). Germline CDR1 and CDR2: SGHVS and FNYEAQ. Trimming removed 5 bases from V and 3 bases from J, with 20 bases in between. The CDR3 has 17 amino acids. The DNA for the CDR3 is TGTGCCAGCAGCACATCGGAGGTAGCGAACAACTACAATGAGCAGTTCTTC. Translation: CASSTSEVANNYNEQFF.